The clone carrying this T cell receptor beta chain was counted at least ten times. The data originate from a study of spatial heterogeneity in lung cancer. Time point noted: blood at routine non-recurrence follow-up after resection. Germline CDR1 and CDR2: LGHNT and FRNRAP. With 3 bases clipped from V and 6 bases from J, the junction kept 16 bases outside the gene matches. The CDR3 is 17 amino acids. Each CDR3 protein gets one entry after TCRdb re-called the 5' RACE reads with MiXCR. The data contain approximately 70,000 distinct CDR3 sequences, roughly 8.9% of them singletons. This specimen consisted of PBMCs, obtained at follow-up. The source of this sequence is a female donor with early-stage non-small cell lung cancer. The rearrangement joins TRBV12-5 to TRBJ1-2, with 7 bases lining up with TRBD1. The chain's CDR3 is CASGFSRWGQPTDGYTF. CDR3 in DNA: TGTGCTAGTGGTTTCTCTAGATGGGGACAGCCGACGGATGGCTACACCTTC.